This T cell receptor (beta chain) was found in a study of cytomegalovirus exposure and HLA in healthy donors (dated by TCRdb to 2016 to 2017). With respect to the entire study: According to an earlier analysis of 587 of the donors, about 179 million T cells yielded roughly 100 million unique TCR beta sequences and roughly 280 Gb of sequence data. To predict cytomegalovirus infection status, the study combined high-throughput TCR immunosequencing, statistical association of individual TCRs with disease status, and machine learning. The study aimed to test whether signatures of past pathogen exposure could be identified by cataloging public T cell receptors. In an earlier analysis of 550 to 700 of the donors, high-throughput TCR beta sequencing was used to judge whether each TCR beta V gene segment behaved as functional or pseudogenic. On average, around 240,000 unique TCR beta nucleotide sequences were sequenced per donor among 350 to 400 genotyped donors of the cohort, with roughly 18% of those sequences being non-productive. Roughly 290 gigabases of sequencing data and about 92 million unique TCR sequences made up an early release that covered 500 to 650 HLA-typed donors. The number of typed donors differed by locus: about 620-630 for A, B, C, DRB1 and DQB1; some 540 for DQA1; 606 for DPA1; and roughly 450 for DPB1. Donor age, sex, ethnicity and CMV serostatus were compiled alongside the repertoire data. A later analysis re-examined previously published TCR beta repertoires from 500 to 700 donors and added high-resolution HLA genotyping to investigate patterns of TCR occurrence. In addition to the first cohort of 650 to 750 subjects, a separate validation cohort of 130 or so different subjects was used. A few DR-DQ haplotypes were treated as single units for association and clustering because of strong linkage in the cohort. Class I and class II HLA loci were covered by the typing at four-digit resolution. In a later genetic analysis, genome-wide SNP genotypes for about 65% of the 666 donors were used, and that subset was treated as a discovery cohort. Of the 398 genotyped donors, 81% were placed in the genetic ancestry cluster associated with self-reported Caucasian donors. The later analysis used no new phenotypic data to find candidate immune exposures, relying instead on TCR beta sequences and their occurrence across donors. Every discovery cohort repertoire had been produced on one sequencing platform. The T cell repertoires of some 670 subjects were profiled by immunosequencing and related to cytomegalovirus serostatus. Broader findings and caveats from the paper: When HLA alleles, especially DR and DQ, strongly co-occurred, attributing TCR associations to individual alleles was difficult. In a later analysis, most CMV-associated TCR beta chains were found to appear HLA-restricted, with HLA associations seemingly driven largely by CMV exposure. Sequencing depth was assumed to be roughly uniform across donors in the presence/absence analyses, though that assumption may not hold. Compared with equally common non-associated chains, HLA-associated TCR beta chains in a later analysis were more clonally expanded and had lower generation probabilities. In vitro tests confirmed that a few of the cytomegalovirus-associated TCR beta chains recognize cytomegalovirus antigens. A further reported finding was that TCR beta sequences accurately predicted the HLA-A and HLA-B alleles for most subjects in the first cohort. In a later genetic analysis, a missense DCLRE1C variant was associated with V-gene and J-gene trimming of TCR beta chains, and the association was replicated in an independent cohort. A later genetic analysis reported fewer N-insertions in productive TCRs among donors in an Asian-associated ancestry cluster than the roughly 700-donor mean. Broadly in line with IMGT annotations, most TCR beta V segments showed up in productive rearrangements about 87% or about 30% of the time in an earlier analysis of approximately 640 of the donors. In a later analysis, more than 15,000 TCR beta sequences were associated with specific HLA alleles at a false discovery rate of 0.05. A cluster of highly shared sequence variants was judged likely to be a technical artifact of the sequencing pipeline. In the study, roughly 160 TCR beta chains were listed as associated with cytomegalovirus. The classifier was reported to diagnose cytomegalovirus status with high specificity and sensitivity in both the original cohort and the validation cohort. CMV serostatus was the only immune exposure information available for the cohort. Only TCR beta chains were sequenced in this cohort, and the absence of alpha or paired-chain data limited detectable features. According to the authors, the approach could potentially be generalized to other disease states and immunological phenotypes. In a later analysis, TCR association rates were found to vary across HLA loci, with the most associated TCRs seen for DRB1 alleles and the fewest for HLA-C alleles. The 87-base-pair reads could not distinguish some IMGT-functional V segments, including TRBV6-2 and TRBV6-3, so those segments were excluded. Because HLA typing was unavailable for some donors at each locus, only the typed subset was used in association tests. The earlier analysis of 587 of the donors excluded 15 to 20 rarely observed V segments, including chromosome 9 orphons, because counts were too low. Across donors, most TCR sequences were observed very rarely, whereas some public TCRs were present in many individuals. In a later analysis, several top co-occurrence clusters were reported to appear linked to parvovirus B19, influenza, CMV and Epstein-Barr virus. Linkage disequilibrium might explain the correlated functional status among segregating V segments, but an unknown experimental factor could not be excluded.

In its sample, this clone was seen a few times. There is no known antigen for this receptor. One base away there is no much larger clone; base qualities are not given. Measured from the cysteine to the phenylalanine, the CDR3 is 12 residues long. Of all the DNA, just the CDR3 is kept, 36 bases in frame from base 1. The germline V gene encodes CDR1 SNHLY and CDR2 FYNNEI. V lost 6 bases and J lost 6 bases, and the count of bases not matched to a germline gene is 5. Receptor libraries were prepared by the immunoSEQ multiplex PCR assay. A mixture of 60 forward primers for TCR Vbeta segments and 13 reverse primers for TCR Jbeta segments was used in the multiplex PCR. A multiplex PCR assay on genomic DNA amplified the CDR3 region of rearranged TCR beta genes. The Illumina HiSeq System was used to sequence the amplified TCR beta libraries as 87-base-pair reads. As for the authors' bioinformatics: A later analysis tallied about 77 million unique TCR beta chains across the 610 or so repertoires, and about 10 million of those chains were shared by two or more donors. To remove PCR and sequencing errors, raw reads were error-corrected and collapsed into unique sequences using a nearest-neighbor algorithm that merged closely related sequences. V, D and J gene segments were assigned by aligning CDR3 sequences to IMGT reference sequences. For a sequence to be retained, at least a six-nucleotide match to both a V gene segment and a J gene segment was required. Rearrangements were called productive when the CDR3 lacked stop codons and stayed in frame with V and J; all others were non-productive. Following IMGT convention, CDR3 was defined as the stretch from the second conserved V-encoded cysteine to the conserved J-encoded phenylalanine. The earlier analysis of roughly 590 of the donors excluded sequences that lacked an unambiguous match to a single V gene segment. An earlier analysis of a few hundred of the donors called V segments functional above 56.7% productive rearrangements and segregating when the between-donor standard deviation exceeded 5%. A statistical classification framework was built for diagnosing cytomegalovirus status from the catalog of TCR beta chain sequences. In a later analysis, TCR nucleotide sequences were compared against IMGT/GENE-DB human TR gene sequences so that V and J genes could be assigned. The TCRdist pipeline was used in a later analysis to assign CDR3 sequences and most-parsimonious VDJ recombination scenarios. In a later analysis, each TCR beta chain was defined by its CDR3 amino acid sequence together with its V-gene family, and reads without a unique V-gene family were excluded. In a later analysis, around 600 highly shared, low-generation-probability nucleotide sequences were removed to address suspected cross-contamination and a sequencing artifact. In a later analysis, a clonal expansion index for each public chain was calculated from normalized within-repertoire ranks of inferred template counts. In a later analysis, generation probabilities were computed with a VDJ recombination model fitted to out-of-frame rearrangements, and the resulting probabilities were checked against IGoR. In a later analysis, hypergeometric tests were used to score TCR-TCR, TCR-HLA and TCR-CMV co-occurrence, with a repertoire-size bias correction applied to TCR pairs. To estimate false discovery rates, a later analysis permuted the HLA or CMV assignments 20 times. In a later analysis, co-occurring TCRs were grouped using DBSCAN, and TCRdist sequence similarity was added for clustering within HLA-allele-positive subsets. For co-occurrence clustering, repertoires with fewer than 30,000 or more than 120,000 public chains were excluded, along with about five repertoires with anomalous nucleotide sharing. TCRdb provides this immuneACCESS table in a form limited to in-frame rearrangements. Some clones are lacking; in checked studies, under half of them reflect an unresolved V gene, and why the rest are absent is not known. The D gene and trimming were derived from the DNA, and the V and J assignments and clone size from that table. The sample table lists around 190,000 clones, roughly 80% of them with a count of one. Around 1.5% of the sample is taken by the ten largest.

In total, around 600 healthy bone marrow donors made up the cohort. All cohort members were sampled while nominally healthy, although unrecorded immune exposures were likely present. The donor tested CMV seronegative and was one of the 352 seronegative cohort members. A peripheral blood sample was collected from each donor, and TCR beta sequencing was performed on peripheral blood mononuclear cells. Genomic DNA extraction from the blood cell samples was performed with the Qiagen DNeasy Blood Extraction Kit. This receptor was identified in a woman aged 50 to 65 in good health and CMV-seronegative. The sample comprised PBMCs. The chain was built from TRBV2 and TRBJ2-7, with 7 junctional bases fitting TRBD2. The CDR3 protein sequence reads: CASRELASEQYF. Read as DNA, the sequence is TGTGCCAGCAGAGAACTAGCGAGCGAGCAGTACTTC.